Below, 14 T cell receptor beta chains from the same sample are listed, as sequenced in a study of shared clonotypes between healthy human individuals (dated by TCRdb to between 2020 and 2021). Libraries were made using the immunoSEQ multiplex PCR assay. TCRdb limited this immuneACCESS table to in-frame rearrangements with V and J called. A share of clones is missing; checked studies link under half to unresolved V genes, and the rest is unexplained. This sample lists around 1.6 million clones; approximately 98% were detected once. 0.4% to 0.55% of the sample lies in the top ten. The sample taken for sequencing was naive CD4+ T cells sorted from blood. The cell subset or site label here, explained by the study, means: CD45RA+ positively selected. These receptor sequences come from a young man in good health.

The chain recombines TRBV5-1 with TRBJ2-3; D is unclear. Germline V gene sequence: CDR1 SGHRS, CDR2 YFSETQ. V lost 4 bases, J lost 0 bases, and 18 bases lay in between. This CDR3 is 17 amino acids long. The CDR3 region has the DNA TGCGCCAGCAGCGCGACCCCCGTTGGAGCGAGCACAGATACGCAGTATTTT. It yields the protein CASSATPVGASTDTQYF.

CDR3 sequence (DNA): TGTGCCATCACCTCCTCGCGGGAGGTAAATGAGCAGTTCTTC. This codes for CAITSSREVNEQFF. The V gene is TRBV10-3, the J gene TRBJ2-1, with 8 positions matching TRBD2. The junction had 9 bases not matched to a gene; V was cut back by 7 bases and J by 7 bases. This CDR3 comprises 14 residues. The germline V gene has CDR1 ENHRY and CDR2 SYGVKD.

The rearrangement joins TRBV10-3 to TRBJ2-2, with TRBD2 as a possible D gene (5 bases). The CDR3 has 17 residues. Germline CDR1 reads ENHRY; CDR2 reads SYGVKD. Between the trimmed V and J ends, which lost 6 bases and 2 bases, there was a span of 19 bases. The CDR3 sequence is CAIRNFRELDNTGELFF. CDR3 DNA sequence: TGTGCCATCAGGAACTTCCGGGAACTAGATAACACCGGGGAGCTGTTTTTT.

The chain is built from TRBV5-1 and TRBJ2-7; D is possibly TRBD1 (7 bases). Trimming took off 3 bases at V and 3 bases at J, with 19 bases between the two ends. The CDR3 consists of 16 residues. Germline CDR1 and CDR2: SGHRS and YFSETQ. The CDR3 DNA reads as TGCGCCAGCAGCTGGGAGGTTGGGGCAGGGGGCTACGAGCAGTACTTC. This gives the protein CASSWEVGAGGYEQYF.

The chain uses TRBV28 and TRBJ1-2, with no clear D. The CDR3 runs 12 residues. Germline V CDR1 and CDR2: MDHEN, SYDVKM. The V gene lost 2 bases and the J gene lost 8 bases, with 9 bases spanning the gap. For the CDR3, the DNA is TGTGCCAGCAGTTTAGGTCTAGCAGGCTACACCTTC. Amino acids: CASSLGLAGYTF.

V gene TRBV5-1 combines with J gene TRBJ1-1; 8 bases map to TRBD1. V trimming: 4 bases; J trimming: 0 bases; junction bases outside the gene matches: 11. The germline gives CDR1 SGHRS, CDR2 YFSETQ. The CDR3 covers 17 residues. CDR3 bases: TGCGCCAGCAGCCAGGGGACAGGAGCCGGTATGAACACTGAAGCTTTCTTT. Its protein product is CASSQGTGAGMNTEAFF.

The chain couples TRBV7-9 to TRBJ1-1; D is uncertain. The CDR3 is 14 amino acids. Germline V gene data show CDR1 as SEHNR and CDR2 as FQNEAQ (reference sequence). The V end lost 6 bases, the J end lost 5 bases, and 16 bases lay between the germline ends. The CDR3 sequence is CASSFLRARTEAFF. For the CDR3, the DNA is TGTGCCAGCAGTTTCCTTAGAGCGCGGACTGAAGCTTTCTTT.

The CDR3 reads CASRMISGPSYNEQFF. The CDR3 DNA reads as TGTGCCAGCAGGATGATAAGCGGACCCTCCTACAATGAGCAGTTCTTC. The chain couples TRBV6-6 to TRBJ2-1, with D perhaps matching TRBD2 (5 bases). V lost 6 bases to trimming and J lost 0 bases, with 15 bases between them. Germline-derived CDR1 and CDR2 are MNHNY and SVGAGI (reference sequence). This CDR3 has 16 amino acids.

The V gene is TRBV9, the J gene TRBJ2-1; 10 bases match TRBD2. V lost 4 bases to trimming and J lost 4 bases; unmatched junction nucleotides: 5. The CDR3 has 15 residues. Germline CDR1 reads SGDLS; CDR2 reads YYNGEE. The CDR3 protein is CASSSGLAAYNEQFF. The CDR3 nucleotides are TGTGCCAGCAGCTCAGGACTAGCGGCGTACAATGAGCAGTTCTTC.

As to this clone: Other nucleotide sequences in the sample specify the same CDR3. The rearrangement uses TRBV9 and TRBJ2-3; D not certain. This CDR3 region has 13 residues. Germline CDR1 is SGDLS and CDR2 is YYNGEE. V lost 0 bases and J lost 3, with 5 bases in between. CDR3 sequence: CASSVAGTDTQYF. The CDR3 DNA reads TGTGCCAGCAGCGTAGCTGGGACAGATACGCAGTATTTT. Using reference TRBV9 and TRBJ2-3 for the parts outside the CDR3, the full variable domain is DSGVTQTPKHLITATGQRVTLRCSPRSGDLSVYWYQQSLDQGLQFLIQYYNGEERAKGNILERFSAQQFPDLHSELNLSSLELGDSALYFCASSVAGTDTQYFGPGTRLTVL.

Concerning this clone: Other DNA sequences of this sample code for an identical CDR3. The genes are TRBV6-5 and TRBJ2-7, with D hard to call. Germline V gene sequence: CDR1 MNHEY, CDR2 SVGAGI. Deletions cut 0 bases from V and 5 bases from J, with 5 bases between. This CDR3 region has 12 residues. CDR3: CASSYSGHEQYF. The CDR3 nucleotides are TGTGCCAGCAGTTACTCGGGCCACGAGCAGTACTTC.

This chain joins TRBV28 and TRBJ1-2; 8 bases map to TRBD1. J gave up 4 bases and V 4 bases, and 8 bases lay outside the gene matches. The CDR3 consists of 15 residues. CDR1 MDHEN and CDR2 SYDVKM come from the germline V gene. This chain's CDR3 is CASSYRDRGSYGYTF. CDR3 DNA sequence: TGTGCCAGCAGTTATCGAGACAGGGGAAGCTATGGCTACACCTTC.

The chain has TRBV28 and TRBJ1-4, with 7 positions matching TRBD1. Germline loops: CDR1 MDHEN, CDR2 SYDVKM. This CDR3 has 14 amino acids. With 7 bases clipped from V and 6 bases from J, the junction kept 8 bases outside the gene matches. The CDR3 DNA reads TGTGCCAGCAACTATTACGGGACAGATGAAAAACTGTTTTTT. Its protein is CASNYYGTDEKLFF.

The rearrangement joins TRBV9 to TRBJ2-3, with D uncertain. This CDR3 has 12 amino acids. Germline V gene lookup returns CDR1 SGDLS and CDR2 YYNGEE. V lost 4 bases and J lost 3, with 6 bases in between. The CDR3 loop reads CASSFSTDTQYF. The CDR3 DNA follows: TGTGCCAGCAGCTTTTCTACAGATACGCAGTATTTT.